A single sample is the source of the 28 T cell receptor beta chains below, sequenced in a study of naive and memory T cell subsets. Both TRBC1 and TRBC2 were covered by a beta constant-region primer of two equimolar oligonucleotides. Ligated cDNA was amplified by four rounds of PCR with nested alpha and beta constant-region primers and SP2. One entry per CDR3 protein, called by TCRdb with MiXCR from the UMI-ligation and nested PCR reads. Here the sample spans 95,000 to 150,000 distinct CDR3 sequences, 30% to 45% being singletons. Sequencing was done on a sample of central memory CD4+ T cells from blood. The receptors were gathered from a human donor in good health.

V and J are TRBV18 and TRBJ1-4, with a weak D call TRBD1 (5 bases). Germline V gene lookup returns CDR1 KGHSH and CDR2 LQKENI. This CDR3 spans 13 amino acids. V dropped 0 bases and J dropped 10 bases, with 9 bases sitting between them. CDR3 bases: TGTGCCAGCTCACCACCGCCGGGGGGAAAACTGTTTTTT. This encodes CASSPPPGGKLFF.

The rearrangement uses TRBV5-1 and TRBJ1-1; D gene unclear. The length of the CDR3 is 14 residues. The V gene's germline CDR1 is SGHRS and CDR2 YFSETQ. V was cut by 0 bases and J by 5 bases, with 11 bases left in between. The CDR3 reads CASSLDGGLTEAFF. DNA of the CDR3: TGCGCCAGCAGCTTGGATGGAGGGCTGACTGAAGCTTTCTTT.

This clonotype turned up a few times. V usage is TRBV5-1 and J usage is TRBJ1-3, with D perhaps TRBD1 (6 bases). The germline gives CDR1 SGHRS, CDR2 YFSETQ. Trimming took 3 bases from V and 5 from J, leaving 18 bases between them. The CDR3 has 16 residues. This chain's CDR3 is CASSSAQGDDRNTIYF. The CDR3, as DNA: TGCGCCAGCAGCTCAGCACAGGGAGATGATCGAAACACCATATATTTT.

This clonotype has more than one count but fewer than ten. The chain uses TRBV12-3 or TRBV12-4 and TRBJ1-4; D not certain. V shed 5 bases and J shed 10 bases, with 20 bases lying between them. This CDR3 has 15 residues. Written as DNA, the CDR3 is TGTGCCAGCAGTCCTCAATCGACTGCCATGGGAAAACTGTTTTTT. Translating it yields CASSPQSTAMGKLFF.

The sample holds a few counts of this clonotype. CDR3 region: CASSYNVGGNQPQHF. CDR3 coding DNA: TGTGCCAGCAGTTACAACGTGGGGGGTAATCAGCCCCAGCATTTT. The chain combines TRBV6-6 with TRBJ1-5, with D possibly TRBD1 on 5 matching bases. The CDR3 runs 15 residues. Germline-derived CDR1 and CDR2 are MNHNY and SVGAGI (reference sequence). V lost 2 bases, J lost 4 bases, and 12 bases lay in between.

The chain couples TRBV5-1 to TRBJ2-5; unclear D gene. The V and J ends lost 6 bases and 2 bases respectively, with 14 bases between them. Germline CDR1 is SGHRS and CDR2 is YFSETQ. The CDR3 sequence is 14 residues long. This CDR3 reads CASTLLTGQETQYF. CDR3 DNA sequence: TGCGCCAGCACCCTCCTGACCGGTCAAGAGACCCAGTACTTC.

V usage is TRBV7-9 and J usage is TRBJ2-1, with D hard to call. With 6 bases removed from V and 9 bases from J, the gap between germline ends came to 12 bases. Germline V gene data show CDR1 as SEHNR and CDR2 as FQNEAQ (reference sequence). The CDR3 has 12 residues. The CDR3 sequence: CASSYDDGEQFF. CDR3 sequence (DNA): TGTGCCAGCAGTTACGATGATGGTGAGCAGTTCTTC.

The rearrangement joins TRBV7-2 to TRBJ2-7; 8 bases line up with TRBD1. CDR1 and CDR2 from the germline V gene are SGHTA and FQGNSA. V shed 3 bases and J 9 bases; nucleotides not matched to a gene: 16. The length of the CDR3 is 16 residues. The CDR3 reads CASSLDRAAGGSGQYF. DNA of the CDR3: TGTGCCAGCAGCTTGGACAGGGCGGCTGGGGGCTCGGGGCAGTACTTC.

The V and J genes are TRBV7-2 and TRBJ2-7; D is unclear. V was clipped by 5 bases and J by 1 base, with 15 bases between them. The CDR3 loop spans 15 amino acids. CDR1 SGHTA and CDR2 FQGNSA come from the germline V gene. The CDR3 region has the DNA TGTGCCAGCAGCCGGGCCCTTGTTTCTTCCTACGAGCAGTACTTC. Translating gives CASSRALVSSYEQYF.

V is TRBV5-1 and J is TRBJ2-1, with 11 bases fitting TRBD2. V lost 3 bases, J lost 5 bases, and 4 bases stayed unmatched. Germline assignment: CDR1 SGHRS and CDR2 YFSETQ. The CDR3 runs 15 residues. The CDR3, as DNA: TGCGCCAGCAGCTCCGGGACTAGCGGACACAATGAGCAGTTCTTC. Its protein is CASSSGTSGHNEQFF.

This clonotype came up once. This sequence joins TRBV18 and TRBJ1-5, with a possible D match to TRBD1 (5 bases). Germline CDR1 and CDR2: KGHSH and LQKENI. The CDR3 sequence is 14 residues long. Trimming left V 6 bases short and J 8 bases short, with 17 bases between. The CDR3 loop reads CASSRGLPGEPQHF. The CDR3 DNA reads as TGTGCCAGCTCGCGCGGTCTCCCGGGGGAGCCCCAGCATTTT.

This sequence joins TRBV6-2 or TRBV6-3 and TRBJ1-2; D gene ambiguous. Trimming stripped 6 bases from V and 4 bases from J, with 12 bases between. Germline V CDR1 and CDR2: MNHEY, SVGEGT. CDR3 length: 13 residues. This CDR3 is CASSPDEGYGYTF. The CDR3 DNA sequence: TGTGCCAGCAGCCCGGACGAGGGCTATGGCTACACCTTC.

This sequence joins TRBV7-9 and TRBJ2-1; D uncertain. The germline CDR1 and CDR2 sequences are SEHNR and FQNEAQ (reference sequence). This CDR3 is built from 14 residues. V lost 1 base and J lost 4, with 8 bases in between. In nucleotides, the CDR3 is TGTGCCAGCAGCTTAGGGTCCTCTTACAATGAGCAGTTCTTC. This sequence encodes CASSLGSSYNEQFF.

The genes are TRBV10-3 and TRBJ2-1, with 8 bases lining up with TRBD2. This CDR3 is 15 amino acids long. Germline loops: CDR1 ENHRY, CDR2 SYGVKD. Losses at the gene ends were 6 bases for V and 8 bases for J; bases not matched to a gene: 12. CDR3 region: CAISPGRAEIDEQFF. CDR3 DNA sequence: TGTGCCATCAGCCCCGGGAGGGCCGAAATCGATGAGCAGTTCTTC.

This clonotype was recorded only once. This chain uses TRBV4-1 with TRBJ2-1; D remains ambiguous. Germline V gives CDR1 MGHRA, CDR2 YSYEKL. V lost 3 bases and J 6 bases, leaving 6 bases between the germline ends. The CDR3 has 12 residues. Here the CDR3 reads CASSHTFNEQFF. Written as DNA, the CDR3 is TGCGCCAGCAGCCATACCTTCAATGAGCAGTTCTTC.

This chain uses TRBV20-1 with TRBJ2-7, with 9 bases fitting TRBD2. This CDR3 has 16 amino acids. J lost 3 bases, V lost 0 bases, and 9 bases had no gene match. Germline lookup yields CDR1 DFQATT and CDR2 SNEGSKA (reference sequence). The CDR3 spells CSARDISSSGNYEQYF. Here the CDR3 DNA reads TGCAGTGCTAGAGACATATCGTCTAGCGGGAACTACGAGCAGTACTTC.

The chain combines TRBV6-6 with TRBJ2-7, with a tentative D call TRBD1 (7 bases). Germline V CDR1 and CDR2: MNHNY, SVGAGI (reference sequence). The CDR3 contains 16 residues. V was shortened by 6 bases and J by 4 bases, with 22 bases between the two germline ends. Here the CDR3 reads CASSLGQAGNWYEQYF. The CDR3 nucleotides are TGTGCCAGCAGCCTAGGACAGGCGGGAAATTGGTACGAGCAGTACTTC.

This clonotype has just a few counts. The CDR3 DNA reads as TGCAGTGCCTCTTTACACTCCTACGAGCAGTACTTC. It specifies CSASLHSYEQYF. The chain carries TRBV20-1 and TRBJ2-7; D remains ambiguous. This CDR3 has 12 residues. The germline V and J ends were trimmed by 6 bases and 0 bases, with 9 bases remaining between them. Germline assignment: CDR1 DFQATT and CDR2 SNEGSKA (reference sequence).

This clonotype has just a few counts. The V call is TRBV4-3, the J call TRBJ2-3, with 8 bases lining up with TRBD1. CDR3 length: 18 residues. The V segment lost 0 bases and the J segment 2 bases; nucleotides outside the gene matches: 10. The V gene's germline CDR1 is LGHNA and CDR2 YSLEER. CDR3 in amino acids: CASSQDLGPGGSTDTQYF. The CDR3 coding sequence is TGCGCCAGCAGCCAAGATCTAGGGCCAGGGGGCTCCACAGATACGCAGTATTTT.

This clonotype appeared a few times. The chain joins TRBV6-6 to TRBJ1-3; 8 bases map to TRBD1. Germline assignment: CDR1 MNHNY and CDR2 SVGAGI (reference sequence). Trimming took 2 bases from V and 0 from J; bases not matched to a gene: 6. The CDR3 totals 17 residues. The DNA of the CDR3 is TGTGCCAGCAGTTACCCAGGACAGGGCCTCTCTGGAAACACCATATATTTT. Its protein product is CASSYPGQGLSGNTIYF.

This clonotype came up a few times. The DNA for the CDR3 is TGTGCCAGCAGCTTAGTCCAGGGACCTAATGAAAAACTGTTTTTT. Amino acids: CASSLVQGPNEKLFF. V usage is TRBV7-2 and J usage is TRBJ1-4; the D gene is possibly TRBD1 (5 bases). Germline V gene lookup returns CDR1 SGHTA and CDR2 FQGNSA. The CDR3 extends over 15 amino acids. Trimming took off 1 base at V and 3 bases at J, with 9 bases between the two ends.

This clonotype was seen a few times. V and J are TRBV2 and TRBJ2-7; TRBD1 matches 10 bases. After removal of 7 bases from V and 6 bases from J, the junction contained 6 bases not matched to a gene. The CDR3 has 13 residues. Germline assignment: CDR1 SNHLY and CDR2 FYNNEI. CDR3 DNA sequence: TGTGCCAGCACCCGGGACAGGGGTGGCGAGCAGTACTTC. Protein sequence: CASTRDRGGEQYF.

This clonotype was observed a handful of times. CDR3 sequence: CASRVFGANVLTF. CDR3 in DNA: TGTGCCAGCAGGGTCTTTGGGGCCAACGTCCTGACTTTC. J is TRBJ2-6 and V is TRBV12-3 or TRBV12-4, with D uncertain. The V end was cut by 6 bases, the J end by 3 bases, with 6 bases between. The CDR3 covers 13 residues.

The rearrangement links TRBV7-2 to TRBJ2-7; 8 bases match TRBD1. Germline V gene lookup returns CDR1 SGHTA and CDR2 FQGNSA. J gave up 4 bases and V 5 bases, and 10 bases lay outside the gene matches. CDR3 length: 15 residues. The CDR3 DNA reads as TGTGCCAGCAGCCCCCGGACAGGGAGCCGGTACGAGCAGTACTTC. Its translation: CASSPRTGSRYEQYF.

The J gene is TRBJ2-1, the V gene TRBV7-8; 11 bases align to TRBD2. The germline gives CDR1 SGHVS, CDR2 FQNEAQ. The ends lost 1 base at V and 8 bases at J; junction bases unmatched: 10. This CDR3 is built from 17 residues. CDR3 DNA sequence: TGTGCCAGCAGCTTAGGAAGAATAGCGGGAGGGCCTCATGAGCAGTTCTTC. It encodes CASSLGRIAGGPHEQFF.

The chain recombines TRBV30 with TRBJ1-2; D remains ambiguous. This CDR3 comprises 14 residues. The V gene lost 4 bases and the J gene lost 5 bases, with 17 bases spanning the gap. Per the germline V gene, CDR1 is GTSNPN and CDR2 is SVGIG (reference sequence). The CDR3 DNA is TGTGCCTGGACTGGACCGGCCGACAAGTATGGCTACACCTTC. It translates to CAWTGPADKYGYTF. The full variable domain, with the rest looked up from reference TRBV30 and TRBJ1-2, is SQTIHQWPATLVQPVGSPLSLECTVEGTSNPNLYWYRQAAGRGLQLLFYSVGIGQISSEVPQNLSASRPQDRQFILSSKKLLLSDSGFYLCAWTGPADKYGYTFGSGTRLTVV.

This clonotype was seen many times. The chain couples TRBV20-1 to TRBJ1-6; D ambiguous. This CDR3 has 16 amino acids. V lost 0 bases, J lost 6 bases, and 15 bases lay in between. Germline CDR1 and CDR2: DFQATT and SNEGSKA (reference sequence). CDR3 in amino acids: CSARDSAAGGNSPLHF. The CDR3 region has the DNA TGCAGTGCTAGAGATTCTGCGGCAGGCGGTAATTCACCCCTCCACTTT.

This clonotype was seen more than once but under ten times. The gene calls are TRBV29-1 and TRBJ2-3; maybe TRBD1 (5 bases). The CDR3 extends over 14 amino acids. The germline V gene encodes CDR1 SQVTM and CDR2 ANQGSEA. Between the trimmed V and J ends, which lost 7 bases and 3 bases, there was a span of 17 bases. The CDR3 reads CSAPRQLQTDTQYF. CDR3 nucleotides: TGCAGCGCACCCAGACAGCTTCAGACAGATACGCAGTATTTT.